These T cell receptor beta chains were read from a single sample in a study of CD8 T cells in ankylosing spondylitis. TCRdb itself ran the 5' RACE reads through MiXCR, one entry per CDR3 protein. The sample carries some 290,000 distinct CDR3 sequences, 20% recorded once. Sequenced sample: blood, either unsorted or a sorted T cell fraction (not recorded which). The source of these receptors is a male donor with ankylosing spondylitis or in good health (not recorded which). The CDR3 runs from the conserved cysteine through the conserved F or W. The D gene is left open where the match is weak. The size field is filled for only some rows; it gives once, few, many or a size class.

cdr3_length: 15; v_call: TRBV6-1; j_call: TRBJ1-4; clone_size: many; d_call: TRBD1; cdr3_nt: TGTGCCAGCAATGACAGGGGGCAATCTAATGAAAAACTGTTTTTT; cdr3_aa: CASNDRGQSNEKLFF
cdr3_length: 12; v_call: TRBV12-3/TRBV12-4; j_call: TRBJ1-6; clone_size: few; d_call: .; cdr3_nt: TGTGCCAGCAGCAGGGCCGGGACACCCCTCCACTTT; cdr3_aa: CASSRAGTPLHF
cdr3_length: 14; v_call: TRBV11-2; j_call: TRBJ2-1; clone_size: many; d_call: .; cdr3_nt: TGTGCCAGCAGCTTAGGAACAACAGGGAAAGAGCAGTTCTTC; cdr3_aa: CASSLGTTGKEQFF
cdr3_length: 12; v_call: TRBV29-1; j_call: TRBJ1-1; clone_size: .; d_call: .; cdr3_nt: TGCAGCGGGGGGGCCATGAACACTGAAGCTTTCTTT; cdr3_aa: CSGGAMNTEAFF
cdr3_length: 18; v_call: TRBV20-1; j_call: TRBJ2-3; clone_size: few; d_call: TRBD2; cdr3_nt: TGCAGTGCTAGAGATCTGGGACTAGCGGGAAGGAGCACAGATACGCAGTATTTT; cdr3_aa: CSARDLGLAGRSTDTQYF
cdr3_length: 15; v_call: TRBV5-1; j_call: TRBJ2-1; clone_size: .; d_call: TRBD2; cdr3_nt: TGCACCAGCAGCTTGTGGTCCGGGGGGGACAATGAGCAGTTCTTC; cdr3_aa: CTSSLWSGGDNEQFF
cdr3_length: 13; v_call: TRBV13; j_call: TRBJ2-5; clone_size: .; d_call: TRBD1; cdr3_nt: TGTGCCAGCAGACGACAGGGCCAAGAGACCCAGTACTTC; cdr3_aa: CASRRQGQETQYF
cdr3_length: 15; v_call: TRBV20-1; j_call: TRBJ2-5; clone_size: .; d_call: .; cdr3_nt: TGCAGTGCTAGAGAGGGGACCGGCCGGGGAGAGACCCAGTACTTC; cdr3_aa: CSAREGTGRGETQYF
cdr3_length: 15; v_call: TRBV20-1; j_call: TRBJ2-2; clone_size: few; d_call: .; cdr3_nt: TGCAGTGCTAGTCCCGGGAGAGTTAACACCGGGGAGCTGTTTTTT; cdr3_aa: CSASPGRVNTGELFF
cdr3_length: 16; v_call: TRBV5-1; j_call: TRBJ2-2; clone_size: .; d_call: TRBD2; cdr3_nt: TGCGCCAGCAGCTTGGCTCCTAGCGGGAGTATCGGGGAGCTGTTTTTT; cdr3_aa: CASSLAPSGSIGELFF
cdr3_length: 15; v_call: TRBV13; j_call: TRBJ2-4; clone_size: .; d_call: .; cdr3_nt: TGTGCCAGCAGCTTAGGCACTGGCGCACCCCTCATTCAGTACTTC; cdr3_aa: CASSLGTGAPLIQYF
cdr3_length: 13; v_call: TRBV20-1; j_call: TRBJ1-2; clone_size: .; d_call: .; cdr3_nt: TGCAGTGCTAGAGATCCCTGGGACTATGGCTACACCTTC; cdr3_aa: CSARDPWDYGYTF
cdr3_length: 16; v_call: TRBV12-3/TRBV12-4; j_call: TRBJ2-3; clone_size: few; d_call: TRBD2; cdr3_nt: TGTGCCAGCAGCTTCGGGACTAGCGGCGGTACAGATACGCAGTATTTT; cdr3_aa: CASSFGTSGGTDTQYF
cdr3_length: 14; v_call: TRBV6-4; j_call: TRBJ2-1; clone_size: once; d_call: TRBD2; cdr3_nt: TGTGCCAGCAGGCGGGGGGGCCTGGACAATGAGCAGTTCTTC; cdr3_aa: CASRRGGLDNEQFF
cdr3_length: 16; v_call: TRBV27; j_call: TRBJ2-3; clone_size: .; d_call: .; cdr3_nt: TGTGCCAGCTCATTTTGGGGCGTAGGGGGGCCAGATACGCAGTATTTT; cdr3_aa: CASSFWGVGGPDTQYF
cdr3_length: 16; v_call: TRBV12-3/TRBV12-4; j_call: TRBJ2-3; clone_size: few; d_call: TRBD1; cdr3_nt: TGTGCCAGCAGTGACCAGGGGGCTCCGCGCACAGATACGCAGTATTTT; cdr3_aa: CASSDQGAPRTDTQYF
cdr3_length: 12; v_call: TRBV28; j_call: TRBJ2-2; clone_size: few; d_call: .; cdr3_nt: TGTGCCAGCAGTTCAGGGTCCGGGGAGCTGTTTTTT; cdr3_aa: CASSSGSGELFF
cdr3_length: 14; v_call: TRBV12-3/TRBV12-4; j_call: TRBJ1-2; clone_size: few; d_call: .; cdr3_nt: TGTGCCAGCAGTTTAGCGGGCAGGGAGGATGGCTACACCTTC; cdr3_aa: CASSLAGREDGYTF
cdr3_length: 17; v_call: TRBV28; j_call: TRBJ2-1; clone_size: .; d_call: .; cdr3_nt: TGTGCCAGCAGCAAGGTAAAGGCAGGTTTTACGAACAATGAGCAGTTCTTC; cdr3_aa: CASSKVKAGFTNNEQFF
cdr3_length: 15; v_call: TRBV15; j_call: TRBJ1-2; clone_size: few; d_call: .; cdr3_nt: TGTGCCACCAGCAGAGTCGACAGTCAGGTACCTTCCTACACCTTC; cdr3_aa: CATSRVDSQVPSYTF
cdr3_length: 13; v_call: TRBV28; j_call: TRBJ1-5; clone_size: many; d_call: .; cdr3_nt: TGTGCCAGCAGTTTCCGGGCGGCTCAGCCCCAGCATTTT; cdr3_aa: CASSFRAAQPQHF
cdr3_length: 15; v_call: TRBV20-1; j_call: TRBJ2-5; clone_size: .; d_call: TRBD2; cdr3_nt: TGCAGTGCTAGAAGACTAGCGGGGAACCAAGAGACCCAGTACTTC; cdr3_aa: CSARRLAGNQETQYF
cdr3_length: 16; v_call: TRBV12-3/TRBV12-4; j_call: TRBJ1-1; clone_size: few; d_call: TRBD1; cdr3_nt: TGTGCCAGCACCCACGGGCAGGGGGCGCGATCCACTGAAGCTTTCTTT; cdr3_aa: CASTHGQGARSTEAFF
cdr3_length: 17; v_call: TRBV4-1; j_call: TRBJ2-3; clone_size: .; d_call: TRBD2; cdr3_nt: TGCGCCAGCAGCCAAGGGGGACTAGCGGGAGTCACAGATACGCAGTATTTT; cdr3_aa: CASSQGGLAGVTDTQYF
cdr3_length: 13; v_call: TRBV19; j_call: TRBJ2-2; clone_size: .; d_call: .; cdr3_nt: TGTGCCAGTAGTATCCGGGGCCGCGGGGAGCTGTTTTTT; cdr3_aa: CASSIRGRGELFF
cdr3_length: 13; v_call: TRBV20-1; j_call: TRBJ1-5; clone_size: few; d_call: .; cdr3_nt: TGCAGTGCCCGACAACTTAGCAATCAGCCCCAGCATTTT; cdr3_aa: CSARQLSNQPQHF
cdr3_length: 15; v_call: TRBV11-2; j_call: TRBJ2-5; clone_size: few; d_call: .; cdr3_nt: TGTGCCAGCAGCTTAGACCCTGGGGACATCGGGACCCAGTACTTC; cdr3_aa: CASSLDPGDIGTQYF
cdr3_length: 14; v_call: TRBV7-9; j_call: TRBJ2-5; clone_size: few; d_call: .; cdr3_nt: TGTGCCAGCAGCTTTATTTGGGGTCAAGAGACCCAGTACTTC; cdr3_aa: CASSFIWGQETQYF
cdr3_length: 16; v_call: TRBV20-1; j_call: TRBJ2-3; clone_size: few; d_call: TRBD2; cdr3_nt: TGCAGTGCTAGAGATCAAGGAGCGGGGGGGCCAGATACGCAGTATTTT; cdr3_aa: CSARDQGAGGPDTQYF
cdr3_length: 13; v_call: TRBV10-3; j_call: TRBJ2-1; clone_size: .; d_call: TRBD2; cdr3_nt: TGTGCCATCAGTCTAGCGGGGAACAATGAGCAGTTCTTC; cdr3_aa: CAISLAGNNEQFF
cdr3_length: 15; v_call: TRBV3-1; j_call: TRBJ2-5; clone_size: .; d_call: .; cdr3_nt: TGTGCCAGCAGCCTAGGGACCATAGGGGTTGAGACCCAGTACTTC; cdr3_aa: CASSLGTIGVETQYF
cdr3_length: 17; v_call: TRBV7-2; j_call: TRBJ1-6; clone_size: .; d_call: .; cdr3_nt: TGTGCCAGCAGCCGAAGGGGAGGTCGCAGGGATAATTCACCCCTCCACTTT; cdr3_aa: CASSRRGGRRDNSPLHF
cdr3_length: 15; v_call: TRBV5-1; j_call: TRBJ1-1; clone_size: few; d_call: TRBD1; cdr3_nt: TGCGCCAGCAGCGCGAGGACAGGGTTGGACACTGAAGCTTTCTTT; cdr3_aa: CASSARTGLDTEAFF
cdr3_length: 17; v_call: TRBV3-1; j_call: TRBJ2-5; clone_size: few; d_call: .; cdr3_nt: TGTGCCAGCAGCCAAGCGGGGGGTAGACAGGGCCAAGAGACCCAGTACTTC; cdr3_aa: CASSQAGGRQGQETQYF
cdr3_length: 16; v_call: TRBV10-3; j_call: TRBJ2-2; clone_size: few; d_call: TRBD2; cdr3_nt: TGTGCCATCAGGGCGGGAGGGACGGCGAACACCGGGGAGCTGTTTTTT; cdr3_aa: CAIRAGGTANTGELFF
cdr3_length: 20; v_call: TRBV20-1; j_call: TRBJ2-1; clone_size: few; d_call: TRBD2; cdr3_nt: TGCAGTGCTAGGACAGTAGGACTAGCGGCAGCTCGCCCCACTTACAATGAGCAGTTCTTC; cdr3_aa: CSARTVGLAAARPTYNEQFF
cdr3_length: 15; v_call: TRBV12-3/TRBV12-4; j_call: TRBJ2-3; clone_size: .; d_call: .; cdr3_nt: TGTGCCAGCAGTCGCAGTAGGGGTAGCACAGATACGCAGTATTTT; cdr3_aa: CASSRSRGSTDTQYF
cdr3_length: 15; v_call: TRBV18; j_call: TRBJ2-1; clone_size: few; d_call: TRBD2; cdr3_nt: TGTGCCAGCTCACCCAAGCGGGGACCGTACAATGAGCAGTTCTTC; cdr3_aa: CASSPKRGPYNEQFF
cdr3_length: 16; v_call: TRBV4-2; j_call: TRBJ2-3; clone_size: .; d_call: TRBD2; cdr3_nt: TGTGCCAGCATGCCGGGAACGGGAGGGCCACTAGATACGCAGTATTTT; cdr3_aa: CASMPGTGGPLDTQYF
cdr3_length: 15; v_call: TRBV3-1; j_call: TRBJ1-2; clone_size: few; d_call: TRBD1; cdr3_nt: TGTGCCAGCAGCCCAGAGGGACAGGGGTACTATGGCTACACCTTC; cdr3_aa: CASSPEGQGYYGYTF
cdr3_length: 12; v_call: TRBV6-2/TRBV6-3; j_call: TRBJ1-6; clone_size: .; d_call: .; cdr3_nt: TGTGCCAGCAGTTCCGTCAATTCACCCCTCCACTTT; cdr3_aa: CASSSVNSPLHF
cdr3_length: 14; v_call: TRBV20-1; j_call: TRBJ1-5; clone_size: few; d_call: .; cdr3_nt: TGCAGTGCTAGAGTCGGGCTCGCAAATCAGCCCCAGCATTTT; cdr3_aa: CSARVGLANQPQHF
cdr3_length: 15; v_call: TRBV20-1; j_call: TRBJ1-4; clone_size: few; d_call: .; cdr3_nt: TGCAGTGCTAGAGATGACGGTTCCCTTAATGAAAAACTGTTTTTT; cdr3_aa: CSARDDGSLNEKLFF
cdr3_length: 15; v_call: TRBV7-9; j_call: TRBJ2-1; clone_size: .; d_call: .; cdr3_nt: TGTGCCAGCAGTGATGTCTCTAACTCCTACAATGAGCAGTTCTTC; cdr3_aa: CASSDVSNSYNEQFF
cdr3_length: 18; v_call: TRBV4-1; j_call: TRBJ2-6; clone_size: .; d_call: .; cdr3_nt: TGCGCCAGCAGCCAAGTAGTGGCACACCGCTCTGGGGCCAACGTCCTGACTTTC; cdr3_aa: CASSQVVAHRSGANVLTF
cdr3_length: 19; v_call: TRBV20-1; j_call: TRBJ2-1; clone_size: few; d_call: TRBD2; cdr3_nt: TGCAGTGCTCCCCCGGGACTAGCGGTAGCCGCTTCCTCCTACAATGAGCAGTTCTTC; cdr3_aa: CSAPPGLAVAASSYNEQFF